These 15 T cell receptor beta chains originate from one sample sequenced in a study of vaccination effects on CD4 cells after COVID-19. Their antigen targets remain unknown. After more than 8 days in culture, the CD4+ T cells were isolated. Of the BNT162b2 and mRNA-1273 vaccines, participants received two doses of one or the other. Sequenced by immunoSEQ multiplex PCR; TCRdb stores in-frame clones only, minus some. The sample holds more than 60,000 clones; roughly 81% are singletons and the top ten take under 2.5%. This specimen was CD4+ T cells from PBMCs cultured without peptide, taken after COVID-19 vaccination. Receptors were obtained from a human donor who received a COVID-19 vaccine.

The V call is TRBV5-6, the J call TRBJ2-7, with a possible D match to TRBD2 (6 bases). The CDR3 is 17 amino acids. CDR1 SGHDT and CDR2 YYEEEE come from the germline V gene. V was pared by 2 bases and J by 0 bases, with 18 bases between. As DNA, the CDR3 is TGTGCCAGCAGCTTAGCTGCGGGGCGCCCTCTCTCCTACGAGCAGTACGTC. It encodes CASSLAAGRPLSYEQYV.

The chain joins TRBV5-8 to TRBJ1-4; 9 positions match TRBD1. J was trimmed by 1 base and V by 3 bases; bases with no gene match: 7. Per germline, CDR1 SGHTS and CDR2 YDEGEE. This CDR3 contains 17 residues. This CDR3 is CASSSGTGLRTNEKLFF. CDR3 in DNA: TGTGCCAGCAGCTCGGGGACAGGGTTAAGAACTAATGAAAAACTGTTTTTT.

The chain couples TRBV4-1 to TRBJ2-4; D tentatively fits TRBD1 or TRBD2 (5 bases each). Germline CDR1 reads MGHRA; CDR2 reads YSYEKL. V was pared by 1 base and J by 7 bases, with 11 bases between. CDR3 length: 14 residues. The CDR3 nucleotides are TGCGCCAGCAGCCAAGCGAGGGACGTTAACATTCAGTACTTC. Protein sequence: CASSQARDVNIQYF.

The rearrangement joins TRBV5-1 to TRBJ2-2, with 9 nucleotides matching TRBD1. J was trimmed by 5 bases and V by 4 bases; bases with no gene match: 9. The CDR3 is 16 amino acids. Germline V gene data show CDR1 as SGHRS and CDR2 as YFSETQ. The CDR3 nucleotides read TGCGCCAGCAGCCCCTCCGGGACAGGGCAAACCGGGGAGCTGTTTTTT. Translation gives CASSPSGTGQTGELFF.

This sequence joins TRBV5-1 and TRBJ2-5, with D possibly being TRBD2 (5 bases). V was clipped by 1 base and J by 3 bases, with 13 bases between them. This CDR3 contains 15 residues. Germline V CDR1 and CDR2: SGHRS, YFSETQ. As DNA, the CDR3 is TGCGCCAGCAGCTTGATCTCTAGCCCCAAAGAGACCCAGTACTTC. Its protein is CASSLISSPKETQYF.

This chain connects TRBV10-3 to TRBJ2-5; no clear D gene. The CDR3 runs 15 residues. Germline CDR1 and CDR2: ENHRY and SYGVKD. Deletions cut 3 bases from V and 0 bases from J, with 11 bases between. In nucleotides, the CDR3 is TGTGCCATCAGTGACTGGGGTTCGGACCAAGAGACCCAGTACTTC. It yields the protein CAISDWGSDQETQYF.

The rearrangement joins TRBV5-4 to TRBJ2-5, with D perhaps matching TRBD1 or TRBD2 (5 bases each). Trimming removed 3 bases at V and 5 bases at J, with 17 bases between. The CDR3 covers 15 residues. Germline V gene data show CDR1 as SGHNT and CDR2 as YYREEE (reference sequence). The DNA of the CDR3 is TGTGCCAGCAGCTCAATCAGGGATGAGGGGGAGACCCAGTACTTC. Protein: CASSSIRDEGETQYF.

This clone was recorded a few times. This sequence joins TRBV4-1 and TRBJ2-1, with D maybe TRBD2 (5 bases). Trimming stripped 6 bases from V and 5 bases from J, with 20 bases between. Per the germline V gene, CDR1 is MGHRA and CDR2 is YSYEKL. The CDR3 extends over 16 amino acids. The CDR3 region has the DNA TGCGCCAGCAGGACAAGACGGGGATTAGGCGACAATGAGCAGTTCTTC. It translates to CASRTRRGLGDNEQFF.

V usage is TRBV5-6 and J usage is TRBJ2-7; 8 bases match TRBD1. The CDR3 covers 15 residues. V lost 3 bases to trimming and J lost 0 bases; unmatched junction nucleotides: 5. Germline V gene sequence: CDR1 SGHDT, CDR2 YYEEEE. CDR3 sequence (DNA): TGTGCCAGCAGCTCCCTCCAGGGGGCCTCCTACGAGCAGTACGTC. Residues: CASSSLQGASYEQYV.

The rearrangement joins TRBV24-1 to TRBJ2-5; 8 nucleotides agree with TRBD1. J lost 1 base, V lost 5 bases, and 5 bases had no gene match. The germline V gene has CDR1 KGHDR and CDR2 SFDVKD. The CDR3 spans 15 residues. CDR3 in DNA: TGTGCCACCAGTGGCGACAGGGGTCCCCAAGAGACCCAGTACTTC. Encoded protein: CATSGDRGPQETQYF.

The rearrangement links TRBV5-6 to TRBJ2-7; D may be TRBD2 (5 bases). Germline V gene sequence: CDR1 SGHDT, CDR2 YYEEEE. Trimming took 0 bases from V and 3 from J, leaving 10 bases between them. This CDR3 contains 14 residues. CDR3 coding DNA: TGTGCCAGCAGCTTGGGACTGGGGAGCTACGAGCAGTACGTC. Amino acids: CASSLGLGSYEQYV.

CDR3 residues: CATSDTGSANYGYTF. CDR3 DNA sequence: TGTGCCACCAGTGATACAGGTTCGGCCAACTATGGCTACACCTTC. J is TRBJ1-2 and V is TRBV24-1; the D gene is possibly TRBD1 (5 bases). Deletions cut 3 bases from V and 2 bases from J, with 12 bases between. The CDR3 is made up of 15 amino acids. Per germline, CDR1 KGHDR and CDR2 SFDVKD.

V and J are TRBV6-5 and TRBJ2-2, with 9 positions matching TRBD1. The J segment lost 3 bases and the V segment lost 6 bases, leaving 5 bases of the junction unmatched. The CDR3 contains 15 residues. Germline V gene lookup returns CDR1 MNHEY and CDR2 SVGAGI. In nucleotides, the CDR3 is TGTGCCAGCAGCACAGGGGGCTCTTACACCGGGGAGCTGTTTTTT. Amino acid sequence: CASSTGGSYTGELFF.

V usage is TRBV5-1 and J usage is TRBJ2-1; 9 bases align to TRBD2. The CDR3 sequence is 16 residues long. CDR1 and CDR2 (germline): SGHRS, YFSETQ. V lost 4 bases, J lost 4 bases, and 9 bases stayed unmatched. In nucleotides, the CDR3 is TGCGCCAGCAGCGCCTCGGGACTAGCCGAGTACAATGAGCAGTTCTTC. Amino acid sequence: CASSASGLAEYNEQFF.

This chain links TRBV9 with TRBJ2-5; 14 positions agree with TRBD2. Unmatched junction bases numbered 3, after V lost 3 bases and J lost 2 bases. This CDR3 spans 16 amino acids. Per germline, CDR1 SGDLS and CDR2 YYNGEE. As DNA, the CDR3 is TGTGCCAGCAGCGGTCGGACTAGCGGGGGGCAAGAGACCCAGTACTTC. Its translation is CASSGRTSGGQETQYF.